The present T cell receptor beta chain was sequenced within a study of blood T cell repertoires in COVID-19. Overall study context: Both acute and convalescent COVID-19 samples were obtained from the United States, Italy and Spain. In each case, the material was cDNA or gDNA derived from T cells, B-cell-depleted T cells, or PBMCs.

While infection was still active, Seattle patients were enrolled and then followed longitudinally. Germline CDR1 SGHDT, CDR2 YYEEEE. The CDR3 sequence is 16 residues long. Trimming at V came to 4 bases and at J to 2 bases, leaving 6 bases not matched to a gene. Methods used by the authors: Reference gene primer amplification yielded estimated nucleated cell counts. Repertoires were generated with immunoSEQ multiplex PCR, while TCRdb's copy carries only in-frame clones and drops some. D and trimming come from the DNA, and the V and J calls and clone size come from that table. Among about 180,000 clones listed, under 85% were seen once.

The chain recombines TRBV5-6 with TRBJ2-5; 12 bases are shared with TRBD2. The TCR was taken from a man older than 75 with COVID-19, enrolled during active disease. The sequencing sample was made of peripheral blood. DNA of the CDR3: TGTGCCAGCAGCGCGCCACTAGCGGGGGGACAAGAGACCCAGTACTTC. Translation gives CASSAPLAGGQETQYF.